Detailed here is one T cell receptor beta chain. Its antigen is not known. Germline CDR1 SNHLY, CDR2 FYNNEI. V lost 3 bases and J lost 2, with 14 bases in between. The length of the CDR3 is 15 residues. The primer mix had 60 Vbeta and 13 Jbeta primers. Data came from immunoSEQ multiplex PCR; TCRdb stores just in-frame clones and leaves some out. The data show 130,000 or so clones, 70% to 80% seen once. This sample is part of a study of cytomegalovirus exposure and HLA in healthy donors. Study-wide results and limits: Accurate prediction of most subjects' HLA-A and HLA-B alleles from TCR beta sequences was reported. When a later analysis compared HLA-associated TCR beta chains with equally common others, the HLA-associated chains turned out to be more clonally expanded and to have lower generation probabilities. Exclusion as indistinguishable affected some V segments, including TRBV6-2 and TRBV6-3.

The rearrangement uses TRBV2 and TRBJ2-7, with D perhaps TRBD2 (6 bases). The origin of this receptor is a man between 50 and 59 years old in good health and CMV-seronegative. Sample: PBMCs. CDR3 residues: CASSDFSGGTYEQYF. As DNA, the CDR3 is TGTGCCAGCAGTGACTTTAGCGGAGGGACCTACGAGCAGTACTTC.